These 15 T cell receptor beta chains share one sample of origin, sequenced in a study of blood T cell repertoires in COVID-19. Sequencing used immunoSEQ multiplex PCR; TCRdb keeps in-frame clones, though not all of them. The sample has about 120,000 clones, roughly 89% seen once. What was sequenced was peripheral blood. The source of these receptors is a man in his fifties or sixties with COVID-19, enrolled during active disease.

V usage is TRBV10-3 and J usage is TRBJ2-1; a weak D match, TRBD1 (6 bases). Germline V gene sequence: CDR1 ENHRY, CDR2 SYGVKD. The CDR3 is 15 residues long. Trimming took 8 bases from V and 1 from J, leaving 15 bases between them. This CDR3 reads CAIAGSGTSYNEQFF. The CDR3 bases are TGTGCCATCGCCGGTTCCGGGACATCCTACAATGAGCAGTTCTTC.

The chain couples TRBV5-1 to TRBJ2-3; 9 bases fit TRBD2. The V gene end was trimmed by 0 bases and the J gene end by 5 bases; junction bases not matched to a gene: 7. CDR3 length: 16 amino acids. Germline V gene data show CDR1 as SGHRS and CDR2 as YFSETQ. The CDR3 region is CASSLVGGGAEDTQYF. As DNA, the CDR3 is TGCGCCAGCAGCTTGGTTGGCGGGGGGGCTGAAGATACGCAGTATTTT.

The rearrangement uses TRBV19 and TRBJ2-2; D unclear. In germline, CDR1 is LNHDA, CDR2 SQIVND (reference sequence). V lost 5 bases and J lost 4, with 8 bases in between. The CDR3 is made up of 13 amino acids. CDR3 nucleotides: TGTGCCAGTAGTGACAAATCCACCGGGGAGCTGTTTTTT. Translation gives CASSDKSTGELFF.

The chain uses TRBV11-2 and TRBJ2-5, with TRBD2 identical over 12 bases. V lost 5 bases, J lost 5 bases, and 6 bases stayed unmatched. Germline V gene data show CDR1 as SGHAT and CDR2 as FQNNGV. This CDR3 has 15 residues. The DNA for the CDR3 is TGTGCCAGCAGCATCCCTAGCGGGGGGGCGGAGACCCAGTACTTC. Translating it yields CASSIPSGGAETQYF.

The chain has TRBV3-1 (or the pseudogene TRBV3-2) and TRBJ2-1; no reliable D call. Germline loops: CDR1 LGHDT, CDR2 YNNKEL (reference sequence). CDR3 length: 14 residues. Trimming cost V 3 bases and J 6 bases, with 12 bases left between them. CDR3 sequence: CASSQQPSGNEQFF. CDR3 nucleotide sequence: TGTGCCAGCAGCCAGCAACCCTCCGGCAATGAGCAGTTCTTC.

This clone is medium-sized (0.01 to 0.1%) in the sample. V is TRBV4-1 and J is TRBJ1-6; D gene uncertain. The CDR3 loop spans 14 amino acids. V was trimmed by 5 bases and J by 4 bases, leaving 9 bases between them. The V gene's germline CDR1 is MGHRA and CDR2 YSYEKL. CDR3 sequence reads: CASSAGSYNSPLHF. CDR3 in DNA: TGCGCCAGCAGCGCCGGGAGTTATAATTCACCCCTCCACTTT.

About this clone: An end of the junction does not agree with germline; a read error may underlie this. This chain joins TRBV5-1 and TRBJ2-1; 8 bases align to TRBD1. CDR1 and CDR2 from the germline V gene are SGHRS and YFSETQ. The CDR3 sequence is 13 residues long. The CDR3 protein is CASGTGSNNEQFF. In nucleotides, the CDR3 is TGCGCCAGCGGGACAGGCTCCAACAATGAGCAGTTCTTC.

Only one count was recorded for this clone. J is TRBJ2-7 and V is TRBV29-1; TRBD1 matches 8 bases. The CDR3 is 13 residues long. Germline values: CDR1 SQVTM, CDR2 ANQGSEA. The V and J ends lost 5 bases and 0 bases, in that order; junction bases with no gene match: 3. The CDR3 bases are TGCAGCGTTCAAACAGGGGGCTCCTACGAGCAGTACTTC. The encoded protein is CSVQTGGSYEQYF.

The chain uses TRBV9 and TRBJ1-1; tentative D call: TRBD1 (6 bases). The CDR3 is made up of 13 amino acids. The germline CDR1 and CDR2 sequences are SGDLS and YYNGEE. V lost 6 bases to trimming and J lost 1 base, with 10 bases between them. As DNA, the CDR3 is TGTGCCAGCACAAGGGGACAGAACACTGAAGCTTTCTTT. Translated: CASTRGQNTEAFF.

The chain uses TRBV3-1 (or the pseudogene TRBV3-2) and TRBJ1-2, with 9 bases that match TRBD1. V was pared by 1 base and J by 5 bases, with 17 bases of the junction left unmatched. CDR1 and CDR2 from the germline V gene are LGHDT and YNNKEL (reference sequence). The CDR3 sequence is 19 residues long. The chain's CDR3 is CASSQVETTQGASVYGYTF. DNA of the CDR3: TGTGCCAGCAGCCAAGTGGAGACTACACAGGGGGCTTCGGTTTATGGCTACACCTTC.

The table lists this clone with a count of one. The CDR3: CASSVGAGTGNYGYTF. The DNA for the CDR3 is TGTGCCAGCAGCGTAGGGGCCGGGACAGGAAACTATGGCTACACCTTC. This rearrangement joins TRBV9 to TRBJ1-2; 8 bases align to TRBD1. CDR1 SGDLS and CDR2 YYNGEE come from the germline V gene. Losses at the gene ends were 0 bases for V and 2 bases for J; bases not matched to a gene: 6. The CDR3 length is 16 residues.

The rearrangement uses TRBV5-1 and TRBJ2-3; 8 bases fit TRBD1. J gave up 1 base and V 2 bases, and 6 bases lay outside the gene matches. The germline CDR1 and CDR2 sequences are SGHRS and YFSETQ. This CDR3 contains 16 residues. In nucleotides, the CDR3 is TGCGCCAGCAGCTTAGGACAGGGATCGGGCACAGATACGCAGTATTTT. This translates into CASSLGQGSGTDTQYF. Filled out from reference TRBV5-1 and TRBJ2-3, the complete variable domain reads KAGVTQTPRYLIKTRGQQVTLSCSPISGHRSVSWYQQTPGQGLQFLFEYFSETQRNKGNFPGRFSGRQFSNSRSEMNVSTLELGDSALYLCASSLGQGSGTDTQYFGPGTRLTVL.

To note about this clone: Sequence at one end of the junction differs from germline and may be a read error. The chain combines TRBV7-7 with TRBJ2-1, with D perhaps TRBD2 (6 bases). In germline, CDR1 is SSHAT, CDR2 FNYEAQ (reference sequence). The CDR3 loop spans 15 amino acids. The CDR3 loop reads CASSLGGARNNEQFF. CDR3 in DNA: TGTGCTAGCAGCTTAGGCGGGGCACGTAACAATGAGCAGTTCTTC.

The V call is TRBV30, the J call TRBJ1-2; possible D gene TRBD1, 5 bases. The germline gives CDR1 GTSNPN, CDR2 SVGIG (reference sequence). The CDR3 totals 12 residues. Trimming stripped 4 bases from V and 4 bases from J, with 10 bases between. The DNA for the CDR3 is TGTGCCTGGACCCAGGGATCCTATGGCTACACCTTC. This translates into CAWTQGSYGYTF.

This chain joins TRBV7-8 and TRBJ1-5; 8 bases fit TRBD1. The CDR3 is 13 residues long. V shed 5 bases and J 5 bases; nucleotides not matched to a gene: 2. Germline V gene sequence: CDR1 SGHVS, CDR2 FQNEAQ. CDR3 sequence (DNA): TGTGCCAGCAGCCAGGACAGGGATCAGCCCCAGCATTTT. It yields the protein CASSQDRDQPQHF.